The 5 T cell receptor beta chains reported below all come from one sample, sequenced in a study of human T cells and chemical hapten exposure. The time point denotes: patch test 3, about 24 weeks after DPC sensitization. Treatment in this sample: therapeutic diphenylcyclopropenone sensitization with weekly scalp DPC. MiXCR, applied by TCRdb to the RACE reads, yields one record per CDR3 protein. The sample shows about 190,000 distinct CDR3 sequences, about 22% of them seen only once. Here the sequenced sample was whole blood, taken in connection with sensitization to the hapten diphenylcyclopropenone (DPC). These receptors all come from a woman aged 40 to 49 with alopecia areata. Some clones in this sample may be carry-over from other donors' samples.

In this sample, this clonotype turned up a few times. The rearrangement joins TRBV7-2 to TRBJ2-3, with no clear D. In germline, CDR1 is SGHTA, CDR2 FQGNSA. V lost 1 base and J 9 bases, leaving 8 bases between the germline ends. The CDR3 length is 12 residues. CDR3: CASSLVLATQYF. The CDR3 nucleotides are TGTGCCAGCAGCTTAGTACTGGCAACGCAGTATTTT.

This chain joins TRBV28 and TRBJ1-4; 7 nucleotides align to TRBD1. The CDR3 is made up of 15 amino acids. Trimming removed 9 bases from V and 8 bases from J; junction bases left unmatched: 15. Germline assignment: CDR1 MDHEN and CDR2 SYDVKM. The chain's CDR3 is CASRRQGIQKEKLFF. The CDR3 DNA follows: TGTGCCAGTAGACGACAGGGAATTCAGAAGGAAAAACTGTTTTTT.

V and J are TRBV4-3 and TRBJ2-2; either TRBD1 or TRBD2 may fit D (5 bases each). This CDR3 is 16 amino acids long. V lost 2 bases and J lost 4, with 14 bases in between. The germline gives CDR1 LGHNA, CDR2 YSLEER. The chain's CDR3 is CASSQSWGIGTGELFF. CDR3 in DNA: TGCGCCAGCAGCCAATCCTGGGGGATCGGCACCGGGGAGCTGTTTTTT.

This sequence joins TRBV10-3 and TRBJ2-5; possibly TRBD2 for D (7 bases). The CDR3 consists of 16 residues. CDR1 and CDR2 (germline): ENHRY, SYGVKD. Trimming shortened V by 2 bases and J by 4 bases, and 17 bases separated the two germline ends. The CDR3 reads CAISEGAGAFGETQYF. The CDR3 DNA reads TGTGCCATCAGTGAGGGGGCGGGGGCATTTGGAGAGACCCAGTACTTC.

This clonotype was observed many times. CDR3 DNA: TGTGCCAGCGGGGACTTTACGCAGTATTTT. Translation: CASGDFTQYF. The chain combines TRBV6-2 or TRBV6-3 with TRBJ2-3, with D perhaps matching TRBD2 (6 bases). The V and J ends lost 8 bases and 8 bases respectively, with 8 bases between them. The CDR3 consists of 10 residues. Germline V CDR1 and CDR2: MNHEY, SVGEGT.